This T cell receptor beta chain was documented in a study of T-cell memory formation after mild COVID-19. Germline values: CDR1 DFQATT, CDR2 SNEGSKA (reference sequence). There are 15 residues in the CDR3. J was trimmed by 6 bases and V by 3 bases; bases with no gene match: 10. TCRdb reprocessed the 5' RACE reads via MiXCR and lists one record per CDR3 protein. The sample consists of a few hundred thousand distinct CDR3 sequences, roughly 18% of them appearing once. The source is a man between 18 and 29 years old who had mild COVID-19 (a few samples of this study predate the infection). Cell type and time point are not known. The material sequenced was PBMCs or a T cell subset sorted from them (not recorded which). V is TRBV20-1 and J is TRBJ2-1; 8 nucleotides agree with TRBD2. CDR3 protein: CSASGGANQFNEQFF. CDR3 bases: TGCAGTGCTAGCGGGGGGGCCAATCAGTTCAATGAGCAGTTCTTC.